This T cell receptor beta chain was retrieved from a study of blood T cells in healthy people across ages. V dropped 2 bases and J dropped 2 bases, with 17 bases sitting between them. CDR3 length equals 16 residues. CDR1 is SGHRS, CDR2 YFSETQ, per germline. A second about 7 to 11 cycle PCR used barcoded and J-beta primers. Using its own MiXCR run on the 5' RACE reads, TCRdb lists one record per CDR3 protein. Counted here are around 520,000 distinct CDR3 sequences, about 27% occurring once; the ten biggest clones make up about 3.9%. Investigators took approximately 9.4 milliliters of peripheral blood from every donor. Details on this clonotype: Its antigen is still unknown.

Points from the study as a whole: No one knew whether donors had CMV, which possibly confounded expanded clonotype changes.

These data also featured in a second study, about T cells of mothers and their children. As reported in that work: Study donors consisted of a few healthy Caucasian mothers and their six children. Maternal samples each gave over 8 million TCR beta CDR3 reads, and child samples about 3 million each.

Input material: blood. The clonotype originates from a boy younger than 10 in good health. The chain combines TRBV5-1 with TRBJ2-7; weak D call: TRBD1 (7 bases). CDR3 loop: CASSFGGEQGTYEQYF. CDR3 nucleotide sequence: TGCGCCAGCAGCTTTGGCGGGGAACAGGGGACCTACGAGCAGTACTTC.